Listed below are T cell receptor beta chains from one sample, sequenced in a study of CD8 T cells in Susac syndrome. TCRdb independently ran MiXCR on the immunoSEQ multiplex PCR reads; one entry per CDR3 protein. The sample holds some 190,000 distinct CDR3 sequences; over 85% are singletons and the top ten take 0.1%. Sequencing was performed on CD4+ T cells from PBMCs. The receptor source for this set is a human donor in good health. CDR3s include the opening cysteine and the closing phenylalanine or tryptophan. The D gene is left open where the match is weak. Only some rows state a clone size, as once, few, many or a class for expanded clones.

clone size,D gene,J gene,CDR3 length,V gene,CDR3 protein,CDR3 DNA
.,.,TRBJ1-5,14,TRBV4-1,CASSQGRINQPQHF,TGCGCCAGCAGCCAAGGTCGGATCAATCAGCCCCAGCATTTT
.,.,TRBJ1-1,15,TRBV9,CASSVESRADTEAFF,TGTGCCAGCAGCGTAGAATCCAGGGCAGACACTGAAGCTTTCTTT
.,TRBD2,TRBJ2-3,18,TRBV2,CASSERRLAGGPTDTQYF,TGTGCCAGCAGTGAAAGGAGACTAGCGGGGGGGCCCACAGATACGCAGTATTTT
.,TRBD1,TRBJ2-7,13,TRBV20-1,CSARYRGPGEQYF,TGCAGTGCTAGGTACAGGGGGCCGGGTGAGCAGTACTTC
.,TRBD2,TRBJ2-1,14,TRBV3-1,CASSQGGGANEQFF,TGTGCCAGCAGCCAAGGCGGGGGAGCCAATGAGCAGTTCTTC
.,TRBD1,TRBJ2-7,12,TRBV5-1,CASSSRTGPQYF,TGCGCCAGCAGCTCGCGGACAGGTCCTCAGTACTTC
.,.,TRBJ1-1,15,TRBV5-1,CASRTGGGFATEAFF,TGCGCCAGCAGGACGGGCGGGGGATTCGCCACTGAAGCTTTCTTT
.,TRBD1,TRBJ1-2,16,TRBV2,CASSVRDRGSASGYTF,TGTGCCAGCAGTGTGAGAGACAGGGGATCGGCTAGTGGCTACACCTTC
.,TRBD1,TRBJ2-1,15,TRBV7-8,CASSLVTGGKSEQFF,TGTGCCAGCAGCTTAGTTACAGGGGGGAAGTCAGAGCAGTTCTTC
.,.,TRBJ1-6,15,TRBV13,CASSSQGAYNSPLHF,TGTGCCAGCAGTTCCCAAGGGGCCTATAATTCACCCCTCCACTTT
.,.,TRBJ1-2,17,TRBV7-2,CASSPRARGTFNYGYTF,TGTGCCAGCAGCCCTAGGGCCCGGGGCACCTTTAACTATGGCTACACCTTC
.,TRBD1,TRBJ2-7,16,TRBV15,CATGRVSGTGFHEQYF,TGTGCCACCGGCAGAGTGTCCGGGACAGGGTTCCACGAGCAGTACTTC
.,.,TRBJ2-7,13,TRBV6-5,CASSFSGFYEQYF,TGTGCCAGCAGTTTCTCAGGGTTCTACGAGCAGTACTTC
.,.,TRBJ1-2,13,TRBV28,CASSFAGPGGYTF,TGTGCCAGCAGCTTTGCGGGGCCAGGGGGCTACACCTTC
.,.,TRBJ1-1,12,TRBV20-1,CSARFVLTEAFF,TGCAGTGCTAGATTCGTGCTCACTGAAGCTTTCTTT
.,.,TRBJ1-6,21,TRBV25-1,CASTLERRGLFFPCSDSPLHF,TGTGCCAGTACATTGGAGCGCCGGGGGCTGTTCTTCCCCTGTTCAGATTCACCCCTCCACTTT
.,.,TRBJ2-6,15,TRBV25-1,CASRPGPSGANVLTF,TGTGCCAGCAGACCGGGGCCCTCTGGGGCCAACGTCCTGACTTTC
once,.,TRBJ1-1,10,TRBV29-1,CSAVGTEAFF,TGCAGCGCGGTCGGGACTGAAGCTTTCTTT
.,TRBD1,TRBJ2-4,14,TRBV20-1,CSATTGGAKNIQYF,TGCAGTGCTACTACAGGGGGGGCCAAAAACATTCAGTACTTC
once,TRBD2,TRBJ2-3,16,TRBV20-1,CSANTGGPGRADTQYF,TGCAGTGCTAATACGGGGGGGCCTGGGAGGGCAGATACGCAGTATTTT
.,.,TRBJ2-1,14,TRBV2,CASSEVRPANEQFF,TGTGCCAGCAGTGAAGTTAGACCGGCCAATGAGCAGTTCTTC
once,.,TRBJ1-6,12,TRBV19,CASSPQNSPLHF,TGTGCCAGTAGTCCCCAAAATTCACCCCTCCACTTT
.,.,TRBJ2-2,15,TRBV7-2,CASSYLGTWAGELFF,TGTGCCAGCAGCTACCTCGGGACGTGGGCCGGGGAGCTGTTTTTT
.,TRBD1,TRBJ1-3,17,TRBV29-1,CSGLRTGEGSSGNTIYF,TGCAGCGGACTCCGGACAGGGGAGGGGAGCTCTGGAAACACCATATATTTT
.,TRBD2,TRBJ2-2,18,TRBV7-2,CASSSRLAGGGGTGELFF,TGTGCCAGCAGCTCTCGACTAGCGGGGGGAGGGGGCACCGGGGAGCTGTTTTTT
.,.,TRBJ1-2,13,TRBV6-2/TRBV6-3,CASREDLLDGYTF,TGTGCCAGCAGAGAGGACCTTTTAGATGGCTACACCTTC
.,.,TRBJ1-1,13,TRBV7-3,CASSFRARTEAFF,TGTGCCAGCAGCTTCCGGGCCCGGACTGAAGCTTTCTTT
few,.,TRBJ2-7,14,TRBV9,CASSVGLAGDEQYF,TGTGCCAGCAGCGTAGGGCTGGCGGGCGACGAGCAGTACTTC
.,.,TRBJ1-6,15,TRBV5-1,CASSLEGKHNSPLHF,TGCGCCAGCAGCTTGGAGGGAAAGCATAATTCACCCCTCCACTTT
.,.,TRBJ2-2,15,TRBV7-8,CASSLVAANTGELFF,TGTGCCAGCAGCTTAGTAGCCGCGAACACCGGGGAGCTGTTTTTT
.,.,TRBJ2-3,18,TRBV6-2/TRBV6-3,CASSPRVQGPFGTDTQYF,TGTGCCAGCAGTCCCCGAGTCCAGGGACCCTTCGGCACAGATACGCAGTATTTT
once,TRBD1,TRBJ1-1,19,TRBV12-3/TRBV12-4,CASRRRDRGARVTSAEAFF,TGTGCCAGCAGGAGACGGGACAGGGGAGCTAGGGTGACCAGCGCTGAAGCTTTCTTT
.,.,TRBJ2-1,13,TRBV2,CASSLRAYNEQFF,TGTGCCAGCAGTCTCAGGGCCTACAATGAGCAGTTCTTC
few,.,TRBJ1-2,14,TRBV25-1,CASSDPGRAYGYTF,TGTGCCAGCAGTGATCCTGGACGGGCCTATGGCTACACCTTC
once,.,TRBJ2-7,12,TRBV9,CASSPSIGEQYF,TGTGCCAGCAGCCCCTCTATTGGCGAGCAGTACTTC
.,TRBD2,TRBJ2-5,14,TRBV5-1,CASSLRSGGETQYF,TGCGCCAGCAGCTTGAGAAGCGGGGGCGAGACCCAGTACTTC
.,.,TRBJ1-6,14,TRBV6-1,CASRNGDYNSPLHF,TGTGCCAGCAGAAACGGGGACTATAATTCACCCCTCCACTTT
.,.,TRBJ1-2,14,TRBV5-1,CASSLDRREDGYTF,TGCGCCAGCAGCTTGGACCGAAGGGAGGATGGCTACACCTTC
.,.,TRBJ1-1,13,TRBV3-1,CASTLPGATEAFF,TGTGCCAGCACCCTCCCCGGGGCCACTGAAGCTTTCTTT
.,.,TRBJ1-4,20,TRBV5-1,CASSTRDPRVGVATNEKLFF,TGCGCCAGCAGCACCCGGGACCCAAGGGTCGGGGTTGCAACTAATGAAAAACTGTTTTTT
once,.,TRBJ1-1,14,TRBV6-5,CASSYRVRGAEAFF,TGTGCCAGCAGTTACCGCGTACGGGGGGCTGAAGCTTTCTTT
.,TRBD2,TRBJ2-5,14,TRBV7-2,CASSLYSGDETQYF,TGTGCCAGCAGCCTCTATAGCGGGGACGAGACCCAGTACTTC
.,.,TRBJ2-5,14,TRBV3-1,CASSQSTGKQTQYF,TGTGCCAGCAGCCAATCAACGGGCAAACAGACCCAGTACTTC
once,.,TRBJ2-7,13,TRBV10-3,CAISDTITYEQYF,TGTGCCATCAGTGACACTATTACCTACGAGCAGTACTTC
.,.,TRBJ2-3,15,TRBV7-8,CASSRLRGDTDTQYF,TGTGCCAGCAGCCGTCTCCGGGGCGACACAGATACGCAGTATTTT
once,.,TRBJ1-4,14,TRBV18,CASSPTGRTEKLFF,TGTGCCAGCTCACCCACGGGCCGCACGGAAAAACTGTTTTTT
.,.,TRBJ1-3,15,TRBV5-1,CASSLESYSGNTIYF,TGCGCCAGCAGCTTGGAGTCCTACTCTGGAAACACCATATATTTT
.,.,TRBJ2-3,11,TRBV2,CASSLDARQYF,TGTGCCAGCAGTCTAGACGCAAGGCAGTATTTT
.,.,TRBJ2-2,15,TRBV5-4,CASSLERMGTGELFF,TGTGCCAGCAGCTTGGAAAGGATGGGCACCGGGGAGCTGTTTTTT
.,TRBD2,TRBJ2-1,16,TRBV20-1,CSARDYGRGAFNEQFF,TGCAGTGCTAGAGATTACGGGCGGGGGGCATTCAATGAGCAGTTCTTC
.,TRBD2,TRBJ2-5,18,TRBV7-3,CASSLTSSGGAKMETQYF,TGTGCCAGCAGCTTAACAAGTAGCGGGGGGGCCAAAATGGAGACCCAGTACTTC
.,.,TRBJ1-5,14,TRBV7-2,CASSLEGVGQPQHF,TGTGCCAGCAGCTTAGAGGGGGTTGGTCAGCCCCAGCATTTT
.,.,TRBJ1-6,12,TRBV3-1,CASSQGERTLHF,TGTGCCAGCAGCCAGGGGGAAAGGACCCTCCACTTT
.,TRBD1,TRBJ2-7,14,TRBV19,CASSLGTAVDEQYF,TGTGCCAGTAGTCTTGGGACAGCCGTCGACGAGCAGTACTTC
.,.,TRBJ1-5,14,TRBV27,CASSPLNSNQPQHF,TGTGCCAGCAGTCCACTGAATAGCAATCAGCCCCAGCATTTT
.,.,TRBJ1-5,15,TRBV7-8,CASSLEGARDQPQHF,TGTGCCAGCAGCTTAGAAGGGGCGAGGGATCAGCCCCAGCATTTT
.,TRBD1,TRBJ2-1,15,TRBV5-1,CASSLEQGAGNEQFF,TGCGCCAGCAGCTTGGAACAGGGGGCAGGCAATGAGCAGTTCTTC
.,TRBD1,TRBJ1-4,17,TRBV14,CASSQDPNRGRREKLFF,TGTGCCAGCAGCCAAGATCCTAACAGGGGGCGGCGTGAAAAACTGTTTTTT
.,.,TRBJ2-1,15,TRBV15,CATSRLDLQGGEQFF,TGTGCCACCAGCAGACTCGATCTCCAGGGCGGTGAGCAGTTCTTC